This T cell receptor beta chain was recorded in a study of T cells in Graves' hyperthyroidism and ophthalmopathy. Study as a whole: Prior to any treatment, at the point of initial diagnosis, peripheral blood was collected. Notes on the study in general: Most clonotypes expanded in the thyroid (above 0.001) were also present in blood.

The CDR3 spans 15 residues. CDR1 and CDR2 (germline): SGDLS, YYNGEE. Trimming cost V 0 bases and J 5 bases, with 11 bases left between them. In the case of this clonotype: Its antigen is unknown.

Used for diagnoses were clinical symptoms, serum thyroxine and TRAb, thyroid ultrasound and orbital computed tomography. RNA transcripts yielded amplified TCR beta CDR3 regions. HTBI primers were employed in a first-round RT-PCR of the TCR CDR3. TCRdb reprocessed the multiplex PCR reads with MiXCR, giving one entry per CDR3 protein. In the table there are approximately 350,000 distinct CDR3 sequences, 13% to 15% of which are singletons. Sequences were obtained from blood. This TCR came from a woman aged 55-70 years with Graves' ophthalmopathy. The chain is built from TRBV9 and TRBJ2-2; TRBD1 or TRBD2 may be the D gene (6 bases each). Here the CDR3 reads CASSVAGGRTGELFF. The CDR3 nucleotides are TGTGCCAGCAGCGTAGCTGGGGGGCGGACCGGGGAGCTGTTTTTT.